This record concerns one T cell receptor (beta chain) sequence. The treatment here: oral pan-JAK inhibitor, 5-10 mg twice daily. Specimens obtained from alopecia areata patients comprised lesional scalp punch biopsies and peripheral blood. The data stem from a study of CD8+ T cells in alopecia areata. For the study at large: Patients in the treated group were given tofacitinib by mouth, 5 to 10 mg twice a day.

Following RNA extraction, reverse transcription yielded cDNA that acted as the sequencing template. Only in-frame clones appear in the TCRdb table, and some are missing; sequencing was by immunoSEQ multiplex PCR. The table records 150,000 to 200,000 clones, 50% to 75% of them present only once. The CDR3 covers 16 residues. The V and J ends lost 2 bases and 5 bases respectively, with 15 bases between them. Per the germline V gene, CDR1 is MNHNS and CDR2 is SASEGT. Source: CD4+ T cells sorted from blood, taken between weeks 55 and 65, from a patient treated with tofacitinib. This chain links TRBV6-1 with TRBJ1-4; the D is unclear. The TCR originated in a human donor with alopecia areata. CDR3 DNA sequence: TGTGCCAGCAGTGAAAGCGGCGTCACAATCAATGAAAAACTGTTTTTT. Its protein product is CASSESGVTINEKLFF.